The rows below give T cell receptor beta chains drawn from one sample of a study of blood T cell repertoires in COVID-19. Sequencing used immunoSEQ multiplex PCR; TCRdb keeps in-frame clones, though not all of them. The sample consists of fewer than 300,000 clones, around 81% of them appearing once. The material sequenced was peripheral blood. These TCRs come from a person aged 65 to 85 with COVID-19, enrolled during active disease. Each CDR3 is given with its conserved first and last residue. A D gene is named only where the DNA matches it firmly. A row's size may be missing; if present it is once, few, many or a size class.

CDR3 length,V gene,clone size,J gene,D gene,CDR3 DNA,CDR3 protein
13,TRBV19,-,TRBJ1-5,-,TGTGCCACTAGCCGCGGGTACAATCAGCCCCAGCATTTT,CATSRGYNQPQHF
14,TRBV27,-,TRBJ1-4,TRBD1,TGTGCCAGCAGCACCGGGACAGGGCGGCAAAAACTGTTTTTT,CASSTGTGRQKLFF
15,TRBV11-2,-,TRBJ2-3,TRBD2,TGTGCCAGCAGTAAACTAGCGGGGGAGAGGGATACGCAGTATTTT,CASSKLAGERDTQYF
16,TRBV18,-,TRBJ2-1,-,TGTGCCAGCTCACCACAAGGCCAGGGGCGGAGGAATGAGCAGTTCTTC,CASSPQGQGRRNEQFF
15,TRBV19,once,TRBJ1-5,-,TGTGCCAGTGGACCTTGGAGGAATAGCAATCAGCCCCAGCATTTT,CASGPWRNSNQPQHF
15,TRBV19,few,TRBJ1-5,-,TGTGCCAGTCAGACCGACAGGTGGGGGTCAATGCCCCAGCATTTT,CASQTDRWGSMPQHF
14,TRBV19,once,TRBJ2-5,TRBD2,TGTGCCAGTAGTAAGACTAGCGGGGGTGAGACCCAGTACTTC,CASSKTSGGETQYF
19,TRBV9,few,TRBJ2-2,TRBD2,TGTGCCAGCAGCGTAGCCGGGACTAGCATTAGCCAAGGTACCGGGGAGCTGTTTTTT,CASSVAGTSISQGTGELFF
13,TRBV7-2,-,TRBJ2-2,-,TGTGCCAGCAGAAGTAGACACGCCGGGGAGCTGTTTTTT,CASRSRHAGELFF
12,TRBV28,few,TRBJ2-7,-,TGTGCCAGCAGTTTATCAACGGGCGAGCAGTACTTC,CASSLSTGEQYF
14,TRBV19,-,TRBJ1-6,-,TGTGCCAGTAGTATCGGGGGGGGAGGTTCACCCCTCCACTTT,CASSIGGGGSPLHF
13,TRBV28,-,TRBJ1-2,-,TGTGCCAGCACCCAACCCCCGGTTCGTGGCTACACCTTC,CASTQPPVRGYTF
15,TRBV19,once,TRBJ2-1,TRBD2,TGTGCCAGTTCCCCTAGCGGGGGCTCCTACAATGAGCAGTTCTTC,CASSPSGGSYNEQFF
13,TRBV19,-,TRBJ1-1,-,TGTGCCACCTTCGACAGGCTGAACACTGAAGCTTTCTTT,CATFDRLNTEAFF
16,TRBV5-4,-,TRBJ2-1,-,TGTGCCAGCAGTCCAGCCCGGGGGACGGACTACAATGAGCAGTTCTTC,CASSPARGTDYNEQFF
15,TRBV28,-,TRBJ1-4,TRBD1,TGTGCCAGCAGTTTCCGGGGACAGGGTGGTGAAAAACTGTTTTTT,CASSFRGQGGEKLFF
16,TRBV3-1/TRBV3-2,-,TRBJ1-2,-,TGTGCCAGCAGCCAAGAGGTCGGTCGGAGGTCCTATGGCTACACCTTC,CASSQEVGRRSYGYTF
14,TRBV5-1,-,TRBJ1-3,-,TGCGCCAGCAGCCAAGGACAGTCAGGAAACACCATATATTTT,CASSQGQSGNTIYF
14,TRBV5-6,-,TRBJ2-2,TRBD1,TGTGCCAGCAGCGCGGACAGGGGGGCCGGGGAGCTGTTTTTT,CASSADRGAGELFF
11,TRBV9,-,TRBJ2-1,-,TGTGCCAGCAGCGTCGGTCGAGAGCAGTTCTTC,CASSVGREQFF
11,TRBV20-1,-,TRBJ2-1,-,TGCAGTGCTAGAGGAGTGTACGAGCAGTTCTTC,CSARGVYEQFF
15,TRBV19,-,TRBJ2-3,TRBD2,TGTGCCAGTAGCAGGCCAGCGGGGAGCACAGATACGCAGTATTTT,CASSRPAGSTDTQYF
19,TRBV3-1/TRBV3-2,once,TRBJ2-2,TRBD2,TGTGCCAGCAGCCAGCCAGAGAAAGGACTAGCGGCGACCACCGGGGAGCTGTTTTTT,CASSQPEKGLAATTGELFF
15,TRBV5-4,-,TRBJ2-5,-,TGTGCCAGCAGCCATAAAGACAGGTTCCAAGAGACCCAGTACTTC,CASSHKDRFQETQYF
14,TRBV3-1/TRBV3-2,-,TRBJ2-7,-,TGTGCCAGCAGCCAAGGCCTAAGTTCCTACGAGCAGTACTTC,CASSQGLSSYEQYF
12,TRBV19,-,TRBJ1-1,TRBD1,TGTGCTTCTGCCCTGACAGGGGTTGAAGCTTTCTTT,CASALTGVEAFF
18,TRBV18,-,TRBJ2-1,TRBD2,TGTGCCAGCTCACCTTTGGGGCTAGCGGGAGCCTCGGCCCCTGAGCAGTTCTTC,CASSPLGLAGASAPEQFF
18,TRBV6-1,-,TRBJ2-3,TRBD2,TGTGCCAGCAGTGAAGCTGGGCTAGCGGGGGGGCAGACAGATACGCAGTATTTT,CASSEAGLAGGQTDTQYF
14,TRBV9,-,TRBJ1-1,-,TGTGCCAGCAGCGTAGTTCAGGGAGGGTCTGAAGCTTTCTTT,CASSVVQGGSEAFF
13,TRBV30,-,TRBJ1-4,-,TGTGCCAGTACAGGGCGACCTAATGAAAAACTGTTTTTT,CASTGRPNEKLFF
15,TRBV9,-,TRBJ2-1,-,TGTGCCAGCAGCCCCCTTTCCTACTCCTACAATGAGCAGTTCTTC,CASSPLSYSYNEQFF
20,TRBV5-1,once,TRBJ2-5,-,TGCGCCAGCAGCTTGGAGGCCGGGGAAACAGGTCCGGGGGAAGAAGAGACCCAGTACTTC,CASSLEAGETGPGEEETQYF
15,TRBV19,-,TRBJ1-4,-,TGTGCCAGTCATTCACCACAGGGAGGGCGAGAAAAACTGTTTTTT,CASHSPQGGREKLFF
17,TRBV7-2,-,TRBJ2-1,TRBD1,TGTGCCAGCAGCCAAGGTCCCGGGACAGGGAGTCGCAATGAGCAGTTCTTC,CASSQGPGTGSRNEQFF
13,TRBV6-5,-,TRBJ2-7,-,TGTGCCAGCAGTTACAGGAGCTCCTACGAGCAGTACTTC,CASSYRSSYEQYF
15,TRBV19,-,TRBJ2-2,-,TGTGCCAGTAGTATTAAGGGAGCCAACACCGGGGAGCTGTTTTTT,CASSIKGANTGELFF
14,TRBV19,-,TRBJ1-2,TRBD1,TGTGCCAGTAGTATGGGACAGACGAACTATGGCTACACCTTC,CASSMGQTNYGYTF
12,TRBV6-5,-,TRBJ2-7,-,TGTGCCAGCCGCCGGGGGTCTTCCGAGCAGTACTTC,CASRRGSSEQYF
15,TRBV14,-,TRBJ2-3,TRBD2,TGTGCCAGCAGCATTACTAGCGGGGGAACAGATACGCAGTATTTT,CASSITSGGTDTQYF
14,TRBV28,-,TRBJ2-5,-,TGTGCCAGCAGTTTAACAGGGTGGCAAGAGACCCAGTACTTC,CASSLTGWQETQYF
16,TRBV7-2,-,TRBJ2-5,TRBD2,TGTGCCAGCGGGCCCGGGACTAGCGGGATCTCGGAGACCCAGTACTTC,CASGPGTSGISETQYF
12,TRBV27,once,TRBJ1-6,-,TGTGCCAGCAGTTTTGCGGATTCAGCCCTCCACTTT,CASSFADSALHF